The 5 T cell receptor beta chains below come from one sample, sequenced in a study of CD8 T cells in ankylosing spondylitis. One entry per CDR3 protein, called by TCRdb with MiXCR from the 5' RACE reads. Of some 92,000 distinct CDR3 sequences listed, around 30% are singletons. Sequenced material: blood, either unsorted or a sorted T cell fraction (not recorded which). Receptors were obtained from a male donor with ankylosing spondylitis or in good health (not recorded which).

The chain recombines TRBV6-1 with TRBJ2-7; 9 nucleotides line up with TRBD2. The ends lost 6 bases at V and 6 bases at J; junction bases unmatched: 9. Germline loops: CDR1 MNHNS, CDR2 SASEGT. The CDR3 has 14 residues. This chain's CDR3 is CASSPSGTILEQYF. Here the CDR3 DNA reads TGTGCCAGCAGCCCTAGCGGGACGATTCTCGAGCAGTACTTC.

As DNA, the CDR3 is TGTGCCAGCAGCTCAGAATATAGGACGGTGGGGTTCGGCACTGAAGCTTTCTTT. This translates into CASSSEYRTVGFGTEAFF. The rearrangement joins TRBV11-2 to TRBJ1-1; D unresolved. Deletions cut 4 bases from V and 4 bases from J, with 25 bases between. Germline CDR1 reads SGHAT; CDR2 reads FQNNGV. This CDR3 comprises 18 residues.

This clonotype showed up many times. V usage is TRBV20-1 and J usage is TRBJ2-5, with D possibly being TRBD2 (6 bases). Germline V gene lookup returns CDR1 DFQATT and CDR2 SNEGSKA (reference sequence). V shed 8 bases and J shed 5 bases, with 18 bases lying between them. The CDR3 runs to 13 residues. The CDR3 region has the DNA TGCAGTCCAACCAGACTAGTGGGCGAGACCCAGTACTTC. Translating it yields CSPTRLVGETQYF.

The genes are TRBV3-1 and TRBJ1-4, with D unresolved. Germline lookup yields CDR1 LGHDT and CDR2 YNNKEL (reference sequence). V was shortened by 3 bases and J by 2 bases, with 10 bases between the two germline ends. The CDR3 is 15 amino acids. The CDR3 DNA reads TGTGCCAGCAGCCAGCATACTAGGACTAATGAAAAACTGTTTTTT. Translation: CASSQHTRTNEKLFF.

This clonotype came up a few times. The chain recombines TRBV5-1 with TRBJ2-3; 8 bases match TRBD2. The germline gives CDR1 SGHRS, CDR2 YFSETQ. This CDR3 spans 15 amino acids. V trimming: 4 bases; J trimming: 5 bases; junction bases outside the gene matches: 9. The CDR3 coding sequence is TGCGCCAGCAGCGAGAAGCGGGGGCAGGGAGATACGCAGTATTTT. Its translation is CASSEKRGQGDTQYF. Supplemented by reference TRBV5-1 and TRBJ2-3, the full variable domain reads KAGVTQTPRYLIKTRGQQVTLSCSPISGHRSVSWYQQTPGQGLQFLFEYFSETQRNKGNFPGRFSGRQFSNSRSEMNVSTLELGDSALYLCASSEKRGQGDTQYFGPGTRLTVL.